The rows below give T cell receptor beta chains drawn from one sample of a study of shared clonotypes between healthy human individuals. TCRdb's table, derived via immunoSEQ multiplex PCR, lists solely in-frame clones and lacks some. The profile shows under 600,000 clones, roughly 98% of them singletons. Source material: naive CD8+ T cells sorted from blood. The receptors were sampled from a man aged 25-40 years in good health. Both conserved end residues are part of each CDR3. D genes are given only for firm matches. A row's size may be missing; if present it is once, few, many or a size class.

d_call | j_call | v_call | clone_size | cdr3_length | cdr3_nt | cdr3_aa
TRBD1 | TRBJ2-7 | TRBV18 | - | 14 | TGTGCCAGCTCACCATGGACAGGGAGAGGCGAGCAGTACTTC | CASSPWTGRGEQYF
- | TRBJ2-3 | TRBV5-1 | - | 15 | TGCGCCAGCAGCTTGGAGTTTGGGCACACAGATACGCAGTATTTT | CASSLEFGHTDTQYF
TRBD1 | TRBJ1-1 | TRBV7-9 | - | 15 | TGTGCCAGCAGCGTGAGGGGGCGCGAGAACACTGAAGCTTTCTTT | CASSVRGRENTEAFF
TRBD1 | TRBJ1-1 | TRBV28 | once | 16 | TGTGCCAGCAGTTCTCCCTGGGACAGGATGAACACTGAAGCTTTCTTT | CASSSPWDRMNTEAFF
- | TRBJ1-1 | TRBV5-6 | - | 12 | TGTGCCAGCAGCTTGGGTGGGCTTGAAGCTTTCTTT | CASSLGGLEAFF
- | TRBJ1-2 | TRBV14 | - | 13 | TGTGCCAGCAGGGGTCGGGGAGACTATGGCTACACCTTC | CASRGRGDYGYTF
- | TRBJ2-7 | TRBV9 | - | 14 | TGTGCCAGCAGCGTAGAAGGCGGGACCTACGAGCAGTACTTC | CASSVEGGTYEQYF
- | TRBJ2-1 | TRBV9 | - | 18 | TGTGCCAGCAGCTCCCCATTGACTAGTTCCATCGGGCATGGTGAGCAGTTCTTC | CASSSPLTSSIGHGEQFF
TRBD1 | TRBJ2-7 | TRBV6-1 | - | 12 | TGTGCCAGCCGGGACAGTATGTACGAGCAGTACTTC | CASRDSMYEQYF
- | TRBJ1-5 | TRBV6-1 | - | 14 | TGTGCCAGCAGTGAAACCAATCTCAATCAGCCCCAGCATTTT | CASSETNLNQPQHF
- | TRBJ2-7 | TRBV7-2 | - | 13 | TGTGCCAGCAGCCCCGGGGGGCCCGGCGAGCAGTACTTC | CASSPGGPGEQYF
TRBD1 | TRBJ2-7 | TRBV11-2 | - | 12 | TGTGCCAGCAGCCCGACAGGGTTCGAGCAGTACTTC | CASSPTGFEQYF
- | TRBJ1-1 | TRBV6-5 | once | 13 | TGTGCCAGCAGTTACTCCGGGGTGACTGAAGCTTTCTTT | CASSYSGVTEAFF
- | TRBJ2-7 | TRBV6-1 | - | 17 | TGTGCCAGCAGTGAGTATCCAGGGGCCGAGAACCCCTACGAGCAGTACTTC | CASSEYPGAENPYEQYF
TRBD2 | TRBJ2-1 | TRBV13 | - | 15 | TGTGCCAGCCGCAGCTTTCCGGGACTAGCGGGACCGGAGTTCTTC | CASRSFPGLAGPEFF
TRBD2 | TRBJ2-5 | TRBV13 | - | 16 | TGTGCCAGCAGCTCCGTTGGCGGGAGGGCGGAAGAGACCCAGTACTTC | CASSSVGGRAEETQYF
- | TRBJ2-1 | TRBV7-8 | - | 15 | TGTGCCAGCAGCCCGTCCCTAACTAGTTACAATGAGCAGTTCTTC | CASSPSLTSYNEQFF
TRBD1 | TRBJ1-2 | TRBV7-9 | - | 15 | TGTGCCAGCAGCGGAAACAGGGGGGTAATCGGTGGCTACACCTTC | CASSGNRGVIGGYTF
TRBD2 | TRBJ2-3 | TRBV6-1 | once | 13 | TGTGCCAGCAGTGGGGAGGGGACAGATACGCAGTATTTT | CASSGEGTDTQYF
TRBD1 | TRBJ1-2 | TRBV7-9 | - | 18 | TGTGCCAGCAGCTCGACGTCGGGACAGGGACAAGTAAACTATGGCTACACCTTC | CASSSTSGQGQVNYGYTF
- | TRBJ1-1 | TRBV9 | - | 15 | TGTGCCAGCAGCGTAGGGGGAAAAGGGAACACTGAAGCTTTCTTT | CASSVGGKGNTEAFF
- | TRBJ2-5 | TRBV15 | - | 14 | TGTGCCACCAGCAGAGATCAGCGCCAAGAGACCCAGTACTTC | CATSRDQRQETQYF
- | TRBJ2-3 | TRBV27 | - | 13 | TGTGCCAGCAGTTTATCCCACGCAGATACGCAGTATTTT | CASSLSHADTQYF
TRBD1 | TRBJ1-2 | TRBV9 | - | 15 | TGTGCCAGCAGCTACCGGGACAGACCTAACTATGGCTACACCTTC | CASSYRDRPNYGYTF
- | TRBJ2-5 | TRBV4-3 | - | 14 | TGCGCCAGCAGCCAAGGGACAGTGAGTGAGACCCAGTACTTC | CASSQGTVSETQYF
- | TRBJ2-1 | TRBV7-9 | - | 12 | TGTGCCAGCAGCTGGACAGTCGATGAGCAGTTCTTC | CASSWTVDEQFF
- | TRBJ2-7 | TRBV14 | - | 14 | TGTGCCAGCAGCCAGGGACCCCCGAATTACGAGCAGTACTTC | CASSQGPPNYEQYF
- | TRBJ2-7 | TRBV29-1 | once | 14 | TGCAGCGTTGAACCGCAGGGGCAGGGCTACGAGCAGTACTTC | CSVEPQGQGYEQYF
- | TRBJ2-2 | TRBV29-1 | - | 15 | TGCAGCGTTGAAACGCAGGGATTATACACCGGGGAGCTGTTTTTT | CSVETQGLYTGELFF
TRBD1 | TRBJ2-3 | TRBV28 | - | 18 | TGTGCCAGCAGTCTAGACAGGGGTGAAAAGTATAGCACAGATACGCAGTATTTT | CASSLDRGEKYSTDTQYF
TRBD1 | TRBJ1-2 | TRBV6-1 | - | 18 | TGTGCCAGCAGTGACGTTGGACAGGGCGACGGGAATAACTATGGCTACACCTTC | CASSDVGQGDGNNYGYTF
TRBD2 | TRBJ2-2 | TRBV14 | - | 17 | TGTGCCAGCAGCCCCCACGGCGGGAGCGCGAACACCGGGGAGCTGTTTTTT | CASSPHGGSANTGELFF
TRBD2 | TRBJ2-3 | TRBV6-6 | - | 16 | TGTGCCAGCAGTCCAAGACTAGCGGTTAGCACAGATACGCAGTATTTT | CASSPRLAVSTDTQYF
TRBD1 | TRBJ2-5 | TRBV7-8 | - | 17 | TGTGCCAGCAGCTTATCGGCGATGGACAGGGTACAAGAGACCCAGTACTTC | CASSLSAMDRVQETQYF
TRBD2 | TRBJ2-1 | TRBV29-1 | - | 14 | TGCAGCGTTGAGGGCAGCGGGGTCTACAATGAGCAGTTCTTC | CSVEGSGVYNEQFF
- | TRBJ2-7 | TRBV21-1 | - | 11 | TGTGCCAGCAGCACCCCCTACGAGCAGTACTTC | CASSTPYEQYF
- | TRBJ2-3 | TRBV15 | - | 16 | TGTGCCACCAGCAGAGATTTGCTGTCTAGCACAGATACGCAGTATTTT | CATSRDLLSSTDTQYF
- | TRBJ1-5 | TRBV6-5 | - | 13 | TGTGCCAGCAGTTTGGGGAACAATCAGCCCCAGCATTTT | CASSLGNNQPQHF
TRBD2 | TRBJ2-7 | TRBV7-3 | - | 14 | TGTGCCAGCAGCTTGCTAGCGGGAGGTTACGAGCAGTACTTC | CASSLLAGGYEQYF
- | TRBJ1-5 | TRBV28 | - | 15 | TGTGCCAGCAGTGTTATCGGGACGGACATGAAGCCCCAGCATTTT | CASSVIGTDMKPQHF
- | TRBJ2-6 | TRBV11-3 | - | 15 | TGTGCCAGCAGCCCAGGGCAAACCGGGGCCAACGTCCTGACTTTC | CASSPGQTGANVLTF
- | TRBJ1-5 | TRBV6-6 | - | 15 | TGTGCCAGCAGTTACTTCGTGAAGGTCGATCAGCCCCAGCATTTT | CASSYFVKVDQPQHF
- | TRBJ2-2 | TRBV7-9 | once | 14 | TGTGCCAACACGGGACCAAGCACCACCGGGGAGCTGTTTTTT | CANTGPSTTGELFF
- | TRBJ2-6 | TRBV10-3 | - | 18 | TGTGCCATCAGTGAGACCTGGAGTCAGGGGTCTGGGGCCAACGTCCTGACTTTC | CAISETWSQGSGANVLTF